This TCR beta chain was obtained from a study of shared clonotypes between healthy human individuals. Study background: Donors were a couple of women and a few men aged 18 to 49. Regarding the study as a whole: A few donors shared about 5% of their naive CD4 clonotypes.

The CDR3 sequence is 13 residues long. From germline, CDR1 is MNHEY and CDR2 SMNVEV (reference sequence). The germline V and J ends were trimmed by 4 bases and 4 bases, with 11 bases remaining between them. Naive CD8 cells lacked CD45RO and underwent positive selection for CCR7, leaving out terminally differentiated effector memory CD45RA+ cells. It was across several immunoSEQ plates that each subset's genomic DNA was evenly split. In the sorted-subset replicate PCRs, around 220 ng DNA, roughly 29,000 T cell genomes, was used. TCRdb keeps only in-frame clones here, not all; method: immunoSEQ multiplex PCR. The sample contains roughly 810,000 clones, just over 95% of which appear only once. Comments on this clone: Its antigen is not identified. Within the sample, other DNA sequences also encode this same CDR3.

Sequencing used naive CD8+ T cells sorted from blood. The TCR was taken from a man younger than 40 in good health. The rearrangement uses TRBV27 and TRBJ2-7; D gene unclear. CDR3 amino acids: CASSWGRDYEQYF. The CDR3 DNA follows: TGTGCCAGCAGTTGGGGAAGGGATTACGAGCAGTACTTC.